The T cell receptor beta chain under discussion was sequenced for a study of blood T cell repertoires in COVID-19. Study-wide context: The samples span acute and convalescent COVID-19 from the United States, Italy and Spain. T cells, B-cell-depleted T cells, or PBMCs provided the cDNA or gDNA that served as material.

Per the original data handling: Estimation of nucleated cell counts was performed using reference gene primer amplification. Sequencing was performed with immunoSEQ multiplex PCR; in TCRdb, only in-frame clones are kept and a portion is missing. D and trimming were read from the DNA, whereas the V and J calls and clone size are those reported in that table. The table shows approximately 170,000 clones, with around nine tenths occurring only once. This clone was observed a handful of times. The sequenced sample was peripheral blood. The receptor was derived from a man aged 65-85 years with acute or convalescent COVID-19.

CDR3 sequence reads: CASSLQAGSNQPQHF. For the CDR3, the DNA is TGCGCCAGCAGCTTGCAGGCAGGGTCTAATCAGCCCCAGCATTTT. The chain is built from TRBV5-1 and TRBJ1-5; tentative D call: TRBD1 (5 bases). In germline, CDR1 is SGHRS, CDR2 YFSETQ. V lost 1 base and J lost 4, with 12 bases in between. The CDR3 sequence is 15 residues long.